These 13 T cell receptor beta chains share one sample of origin, sequenced in a study of shared clonotypes between healthy human individuals. Produced via immunoSEQ multiplex PCR; TCRdb's table is partial and in-frame only. The profile shows over 950,000 clones, around 77% of them singletons. Sequenced input: memory CD4+ T cells from PBMCs. The subset was: CD45RA-negative fraction. These receptors all come from a man in his late teens or twenties in good health. Some clones in this sample may be carry-over from other donors' samples.

The CDR3: CASSLGLESRYGYTF. DNA for the CDR3: TGTGCCAGCAGCTTGGGACTAGAATCGAGGTATGGCTACACCTTC. The chain employs TRBV5-4 and TRBJ1-2, with unresolved D. From germline, CDR1 is SGHNT and CDR2 YYREEE (reference sequence). The CDR3 loop spans 15 amino acids. V lost 0 bases to trimming and J lost 5 bases, with 14 bases between them. Looking up the rest from reference TRBV5-4 and TRBJ1-2 gives the full variable domain: ETGVTQSPTHLIKTRGQQVTLRCSSQSGHNTVSWYQQALGQGPQFIFQYYREEENGRGNFPPRFSGLQFPNYSSELNVNALELDDSALYLCASSLGLESRYGYTFGSGTRLTVV.

The chain uses TRBV6-1 and TRBJ2-7; possibly TRBD1 for D (5 bases). Germline V gene sequence: CDR1 MNHNS, CDR2 SASEGT. Trimming pared 6 bases from V and 6 bases from J, leaving 18 bases between. CDR3 size: 14 residues. The CDR3 nucleotides are TGTGCCAGCAGCCCATTAGGTGGACAACCCGAGCAGTACTTC. As protein: CASSPLGGQPEQYF.

This clone has a handful of counts. CDR3 sequence reads: CAGGRDGYTF. The DNA of the CDR3 is TGTGCCGGGGGAAGGGATGGCTACACCTTC. This chain joins TRBV30 and TRBJ1-2; possibly TRBD1 for D (5 bases). CDR3 length equals 10 residues. The germline CDR1 and CDR2 sequences are GTSNPN and SVGIG (reference sequence). V lost 8 bases and J lost 6, with 10 bases in between.

This clone was seen a few times. The chain joins TRBV27 to TRBJ1-5; 7 bases fit TRBD1. Looked up from germline, CDR1 is MNHEY and CDR2 is SMNVEV (reference sequence). V was pared by 8 bases and J by 3 bases, with 7 bases of the junction left unmatched. The CDR3 length is 14 residues. This CDR3 reads CASGQVTINQPQHF. The CDR3 DNA reads as TGTGCCAGCGGACAGGTAACCATCAATCAGCCCCAGCATTTT.

The J gene is TRBJ1-2, the V gene TRBV6-6; 7 nucleotides line up with TRBD1. CDR1 MNHNY and CDR2 SVGAGI come from the germline V gene (reference sequence). J was trimmed by 4 bases and V by 6 bases; bases with no gene match: 5. The CDR3 length is 13 residues. Here the CDR3 reads CASRPTGSYGYTF. The CDR3 DNA reads TGTGCCAGCAGACCGACAGGGAGCTATGGCTACACCTTC.

There are a few counts of this clone. The V gene is TRBV18, the J gene TRBJ1-3; D gene ambiguous. The CDR3 runs 18 residues. The V gene lost 3 bases and the J gene lost 1 base, with 19 bases spanning the gap. Germline V lookup: CDR1 KGHSH, CDR2 LQKENI. DNA of the CDR3: TGTGCCAGCTCACCGGGAGTTGGGCAACGAAGATCTGGAAACACCATATATTTT. It translates to CASSPGVGQRRSGNTIYF.

This clone was found a few times. The chain's CDR3 is CSVEYTEAFF. The DNA for the CDR3 is TGCAGCGTTGAGTACACTGAAGCTTTCTTT. The chain combines TRBV29-1 with TRBJ1-1, with D unclear. Trimming stripped 3 bases from V and 3 bases from J, with 2 bases between. This CDR3 comprises 10 residues. Germline CDR1 reads SQVTM; CDR2 reads ANQGSEA.

This clone showed up just a few times. The chain links TRBV28 to TRBJ1-4; D not resolved. CDR1 MDHEN and CDR2 SYDVKM come from the germline V gene. V was shortened by 2 bases and J by 7 bases, with 11 bases between the two germline ends. This CDR3 has 14 amino acids. The CDR3 loop is CASSLSASGEKLFF. CDR3 bases: TGTGCCAGCAGTTTAAGCGCGTCCGGTGAAAAACTGTTTTTT.

The chain uses TRBV6-6 and TRBJ1-1; weak D call: TRBD1 (6 bases). Germline CDR1 is MNHNY and CDR2 is SVGAGI (reference sequence). The CDR3 runs 15 residues. V was clipped by 1 base and J by 3 bases, with 12 bases between them. CDR3 protein: CASSYLGGGHTEAFF. CDR3 sequence (DNA): TGTGCCAGCAGTTACTTAGGGGGGGGGCACACTGAAGCTTTCTTT.

The J gene is TRBJ2-1, the V gene TRBV10-3; possible D gene TRBD2, 5 bases. This CDR3 region has 14 residues. Germline CDR1 reads ENHRY; CDR2 reads SYGVKD. The V end was cut by 2 bases, the J end by 2 bases, with 7 bases between. This chain's CDR3 is CAISEPGTYNEQFF. In nucleotides, the CDR3 is TGTGCCATCAGTGAGCCCGGGACCTACAATGAGCAGTTCTTC.

V usage is TRBV6-6 and J usage is TRBJ1-5, with D perhaps matching TRBD1 (5 bases). Trimming removed 4 bases from V and 6 bases from J, with 10 bases in between. CDR1 MNHNY and CDR2 SVGAGI come from the germline V gene (reference sequence). The CDR3 sequence is 13 residues long. In DNA, the CDR3 is TGTGCCAGCAGTTCGGGGGGAATTCAGCCCCAGCATTTT. Translation gives CASSSGGIQPQHF.

In the case of this clone: A much larger clonotype is one base distant, so this may be a read error. Here the CDR3 DNA reads TGTGCCAGCAGCTTAAGCAGCGGGAGAGCCGGGGAGCTGTTTTTT. It specifies CASSLSSGRAGELFF. V is TRBV13 and J is TRBJ2-2, with TRBD2 matching over 8 bases. Trimming removed 2 bases from V and 6 bases from J; junction bases left unmatched: 5. CDR3 length: 15 residues. Germline V gives CDR1 PRHDT, CDR2 FYEKMQ (reference sequence). The whole variable domain, filled in from reference TRBV13 and TRBJ2-2, reads AAGVIQSPRHLIKEKRETATLKCYPIPRHDTVYWYQQGPGQDPQFLISFYEKMQSDKGSIPDRFSAQQFSDYHSELNMSSLELGDSALYFCASSLSSGRAGELFFGEGSRLTVL.

This chain links TRBV7-8 with TRBJ2-7, with D possibly matching TRBD1 (6 bases). The V gene lost 1 base and the J gene lost 4 bases, with 11 bases spanning the gap. The CDR3 totals 14 residues. Germline assignment: CDR1 SGHVS and CDR2 FQNEAQ. CDR3 in DNA: TGTGCCAGCAGCTTAGATCTGGGGGCTTACGAGCAGTACTTC. Translated, it gives CASSLDLGAYEQYF.